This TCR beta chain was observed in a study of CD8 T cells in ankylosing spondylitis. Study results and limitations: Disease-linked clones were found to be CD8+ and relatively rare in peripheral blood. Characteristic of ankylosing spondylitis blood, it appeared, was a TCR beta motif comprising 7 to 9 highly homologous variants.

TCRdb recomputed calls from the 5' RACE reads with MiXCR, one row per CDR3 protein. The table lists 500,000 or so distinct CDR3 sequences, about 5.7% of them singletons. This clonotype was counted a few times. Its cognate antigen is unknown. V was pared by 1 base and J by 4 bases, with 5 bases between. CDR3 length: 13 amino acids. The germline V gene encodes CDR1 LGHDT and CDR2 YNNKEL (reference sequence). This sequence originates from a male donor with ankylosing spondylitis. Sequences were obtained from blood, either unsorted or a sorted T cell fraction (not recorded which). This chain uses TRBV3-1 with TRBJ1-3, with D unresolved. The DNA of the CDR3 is TGTGCCAGCAGCCAAGCCGGCGGAAACACCATATATTTT. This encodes CASSQAGGNTIYF.